Below, 27 T cell receptor beta chains from the same sample are listed, as sequenced in a study of blood T cell repertoires in COVID-19 (dated by TCRdb to about 2020). Receptor libraries were prepared by the immunoSEQ multiplex PCR assay. Not all clones reach the TCRdb copy of this immuneACCESS table, which keeps in-frame sequences only. Checked studies attribute under half of the gap to unresolved V genes and leave the rest unexplained. The sample profile shows under 300,000 clones; around 86% of them were found once. In total, the top ten clones hold approximately 4% of the sample. Source material: peripheral blood. These receptors all stem from a man between 18 and 35 years old with active or convalescent COVID-19.

The chain links TRBV24-1 to TRBJ1-2, with D possibly being TRBD1 (5 bases). Germline V lookup: CDR1 KGHDR, CDR2 SFDVKD. The length of the CDR3 is 13 residues. Trimming left V 5 bases short and J 2 bases short, with 8 bases between. CDR3 sequence reads: CATSGRQNYGYTF. In DNA form, the CDR3 reads TGTGCCACCAGTGGCCGACAGAACTATGGCTACACCTTC.

This chain joins TRBV25-1 and TRBJ1-3; no clear D. CDR1 and CDR2 (germline): MGHDK, SYGVNS. The ends were cut back, 1 base at V and 4 bases at J, with 17 bases in the middle. This CDR3 contains 17 residues. The CDR3 DNA is TGTGCCAGCAGTGAATCCTACGGAGGATCAGGAGGAAACACCATATATTTT. Its translation is CASSESYGGSGGNTIYF.

The chain employs TRBV28 and TRBJ1-5, with 7 bases lining up with TRBD1. The V gene end was trimmed by 3 bases and the J gene end by 5 bases; junction bases not matched to a gene: 4. Germline-derived CDR1 and CDR2 are MDHEN and SYDVKM. This CDR3 region has 14 residues. The CDR3 loop reads CASSFVTGDQPQHF. The CDR3 DNA reads as TGTGCCAGCAGTTTCGTAACAGGGGATCAGCCCCAGCATTTT.

The chain uses TRBV11-2 and TRBJ1-1; a possible D gene is TRBD1 (6 bases). The CDR3 is 15 residues long. V lost 1 base and J 1 base, leaving 10 bases between the germline ends. Germline values: CDR1 SGHAT, CDR2 FQNNGV. The CDR3 loop reads CASSLAQGTNTEAFF. For the CDR3, the DNA is TGTGCCAGCAGCTTAGCCCAGGGGACGAACACTGAAGCTTTCTTT.

The J gene is TRBJ1-2, the V gene TRBV5-6, with D unresolved. CDR3 length: 14 residues. CDR1 SGHDT and CDR2 YYEEEE come from the germline V gene. V gave up 0 bases and J gave up 2 bases, with 8 bases separating them. This CDR3 is CASSLGGINYGYTF. CDR3 DNA sequence: TGTGCCAGCAGCTTGGGAGGGATAAACTATGGCTACACCTTC.

CDR3 sequence reads: CASSGRDTEQPQHF. CDR3 bases: TGTGCCAGCAGTGGCCGGGACACTGAACAGCCCCAGCATTTT. The gene calls are TRBV2 and TRBJ1-5, with D perhaps TRBD1 (6 bases). The CDR3 contains 14 residues. The ends were cut back, 4 bases at V and 7 bases at J, with 14 bases in the middle. Germline loops: CDR1 SNHLY, CDR2 FYNNEI.

The chain has TRBV7-9 and TRBJ2-5; 8 nucleotides align to TRBD1. The V segment lost 5 bases and the J segment 4 bases; nucleotides outside the gene matches: 6. From germline, CDR1 is SEHNR and CDR2 FQNEAQ (reference sequence). The CDR3 is 14 amino acids. DNA of the CDR3: TGTGCCAGCAGCCCCTTCGACAGGGGAGAGACCCAGTACTTC. This gives the protein CASSPFDRGETQYF.

V is TRBV7-3 and J is TRBJ2-3; perhaps TRBD2 as D (7 bases). V was trimmed by 4 bases and J by 1 base, leaving 9 bases between them. Germline-derived CDR1 and CDR2 are SGHTA and FQGTGA. The CDR3 has 14 residues. The chain's CDR3 is CASSWGGGTDTQYF. In DNA form, the CDR3 reads TGTGCCAGCAGCTGGGGGGGCGGCACAGATACGCAGTATTTT.

The rearrangement joins TRBV27 to TRBJ2-1; 7 nucleotides match TRBD2. This CDR3 region has 18 residues. V shed 4 bases and J 0 bases; nucleotides not matched to a gene: 12. In germline, CDR1 is MNHEY, CDR2 SMNVEV (reference sequence). For the CDR3, the DNA is TGTGCCAGCAGTTCAGTACTTAAGCGGGGATCCTCCTACAATGAGCAGTTCTTC. This codes for CASSSVLKRGSSYNEQFF.

The rearrangement uses TRBV12-5 and TRBJ2-1; TRBD2 matches 7 bases. With V trimmed by 2 bases and J by 8 bases, 15 bases remained unmatched. Per germline, CDR1 LGHNT and CDR2 FRNRAP. This CDR3 region has 17 residues. The CDR3 protein is CASGLTPPVGGEDEQFF. DNA for the CDR3: TGTGCTAGTGGTTTGACCCCTCCTGTGGGAGGGGAGGATGAGCAGTTCTTC.

Only a few counts were recorded for this clone. The rearrangement links TRBV6-2 or TRBV6-3 to TRBJ2-7, with a weak D call TRBD1 (5 bases). Per germline, CDR1 MNHEY and CDR2 SVGEGT. CDR3 length: 14 residues. V was cut by 3 bases and J by 5 bases, with 14 bases left in between. As DNA, the CDR3 is TGTGCCAGCAGTTATAGGAAGGGGCCTGACGAGCAGTACTTC. Protein: CASSYRKGPDEQYF.

The chain joins TRBV19 to TRBJ2-7; D is undetermined. The CDR3 is 15 residues long. V was cut by 3 bases and J by 3 bases, with 15 bases left in between. Germline CDR1 LNHDA, CDR2 SQIVND (reference sequence). CDR3 amino acids: CASSIRANSGYEQYF. CDR3 in DNA: TGTGCCAGTAGTATTCGAGCCAATTCGGGCTACGAGCAGTACTTC.

The J gene is TRBJ2-7, the V gene TRBV28, with D maybe TRBD1 (6 bases). With 10 bases removed from V and 4 bases from J, the gap between germline ends came to 17 bases. CDR1 is MDHEN, CDR2 SYDVKM, per germline. The CDR3 covers 13 residues. The CDR3 loop is CATCRGDSYEQYF. DNA of the CDR3: TGTGCCACCTGCAGGGGTGATTCGTACGAGCAGTACTTC. Based on the CDR3 plus reference TRBV28 and TRBJ2-7, the full variable domain is DVKVTQSSRYLVKRTGEKVFLECVQDMDHENMFWYRQDPGLGLRLIYFSYDVKMKEKGDIPEGYSVSREKKERFSLILESASTNQTSMYLCATCRGDSYEQYFGPGTRLTVT.

Ten or more counts support this clone. The same CDR3 arises from other DNA sequences in this sample as well. The chain couples TRBV28 to TRBJ1-5, with a tentative D call TRBD1 (5 bases). The CDR3 contains 13 residues. V lost 2 bases and J lost 7, with 9 bases in between. CDR1 MDHEN and CDR2 SYDVKM come from the germline V gene. This CDR3 reads CASSLTGGQPQHF. The CDR3 nucleotides are TGTGCCAGCAGTTTAACGGGGGGACAGCCCCAGCATTTT.

The V and J genes are TRBV5-1 and TRBJ2-1; TRBD2 matches 7 bases. CDR3 length equals 14 residues. The germline V gene has CDR1 SGHRS and CDR2 YFSETQ. V was pared by 1 base and J by 8 bases, with 6 bases of the junction left unmatched. The CDR3 DNA follows: TGCGCCAGCAGCTTGTCGGCGGGAGACCATGAGCAGTTCTTC. Translation gives CASSLSAGDHEQFF.

As DNA, the CDR3 is TGTGCCAGCACCATCCCAGGGTCCCACACCGGGGAGCTGTTTTTT. Translated, it gives CASTIPGSHTGELFF. The chain links TRBV6-5 to TRBJ2-2; possibly TRBD1 for D (5 bases). The CDR3 contains 15 residues. Trimming cost V 7 bases and J 3 bases, with 15 bases left between them. The germline gives CDR1 MNHEY, CDR2 SVGAGI.

V usage is TRBV6-5 and J usage is TRBJ2-2; D perhaps matches TRBD1 (5 bases). This CDR3 has 13 amino acids. Trimming took off 7 bases at V and 4 bases at J, with 10 bases between the two ends. Germline V gene data show CDR1 as MNHEY and CDR2 as SVGAGI. DNA for the CDR3: TGTGCCAGCATTGGGGCGACCACCGGGGAGCTGTTTTTT. Its protein is CASIGATTGELFF.

The CDR3 spells CASRDRARETQYF. The CDR3 DNA is TGTGCCAGTCGGGACAGGGCAAGAGAGACCCAGTACTTC. The chain is built from TRBV19 and TRBJ2-5; 9 bases map to TRBD1. CDR1 is LNHDA and CDR2 is SQIVND in the germline V gene (reference sequence). V shed 8 bases and J 4 bases; nucleotides not matched to a gene: 5. This CDR3 is built from 13 residues.

The V call is TRBV14, the J call TRBJ2-5; D might be TRBD1 (5 bases). There are 18 residues in the CDR3. The germline V and J ends were trimmed by 0 bases and 2 bases, with 19 bases remaining between them. Germline lookup yields CDR1 SGHDN and CDR2 FVKESK. The CDR3 reads CASSQDPSDTQKQETQYF. CDR3 nucleotide sequence: TGTGCCAGCAGCCAAGATCCTTCGGACACCCAAAAACAAGAGACCCAGTACTTC.

The genes are TRBV6-5 and TRBJ1-6, with TRBD1 identical over 7 bases. CDR1 is MNHEY and CDR2 is SVGAGI in the germline V gene. This CDR3 has 13 residues. Trimming cost V 8 bases and J 10 bases; bases outside gene matches: 8. CDR3 sequence: CASGQGVESPLHF. The CDR3 DNA is TGTGCCAGCGGCCAGGGGGTAGAGTCACCCCTCCACTTT.

This chain connects TRBV29-1 to TRBJ2-7; TRBD1 matches 9 bases. Per germline, CDR1 SQVTM and CDR2 ANQGSEA. This CDR3 has 13 amino acids. Trimming removed 7 bases from V and 3 bases from J; junction bases left unmatched: 7. CDR3 DNA sequence: TGCAGCGCCTTGACAGGGGGTTACTACGAGCAGTACTTC. Encoded protein: CSALTGGYYEQYF.

V gene TRBV27 combines with J gene TRBJ2-3; 10 bases are a match to TRBD1. The CDR3 runs to 13 residues. With 8 bases clipped from V and 5 bases from J, the junction kept 4 bases outside the gene matches. Per the germline V gene, CDR1 is MNHEY and CDR2 is SMNVEV (reference sequence). This chain's CDR3 is CASGTGAGDTQYF. The CDR3 DNA reads TGTGCCAGCGGGACAGGGGCAGGAGATACGCAGTATTTT.

The gene calls are TRBV10-1 and TRBJ2-2; 9 nucleotides agree with TRBD1. V gave up 2 bases and J gave up 4 bases; unmatched junction bases: 5. In germline, CDR1 is WNHNN, CDR2 SYGVQD (reference sequence). CDR3 size: 16 residues. The CDR3 DNA is TGCGCCAGCAGTGAGCGGGGACAGGGCCCCACCGGGGAGCTGTTTTTT. It is translated as CASSERGQGPTGELFF.

J is TRBJ2-5 and V is TRBV7-8; 7 positions match TRBD2. CDR3 length equals 13 residues. The germline CDR1 and CDR2 sequences are SGHVS and FQNEAQ. V trimming: 4 bases; J trimming: 3 bases; junction bases outside the gene matches: 2. The CDR3 protein is CASSSLAEETQYF. The CDR3 DNA is TGTGCCAGCAGCTCGCTAGCGGAAGAGACCCAGTACTTC.

The count of this clone is one. CDR3 residues: CASSIPGTEAFF. CDR3 nucleotide sequence: TGTGCCAGCAGTATACCGGGGACTGAAGCTTTCTTT. The chain employs TRBV12-3 or TRBV12-4 and TRBJ1-1; D gene ambiguous. V was trimmed by 5 bases and J by 5 bases, leaving 9 bases between them. The CDR3 sequence is 12 residues long.

Details on this clone: This specimen includes other DNA sequences encoding the same CDR3. The chain is built from TRBV5-5 and TRBJ2-7; D perhaps matches TRBD1 (6 bases). Germline lookup yields CDR1 SGHKS and CDR2 YYEKEE (reference sequence). V lost 5 bases to trimming and J lost 3 bases, with 12 bases between them. The CDR3 is 13 residues long. The chain's CDR3 is CASSRSTGYEQYF. In DNA, the CDR3 is TGTGCCAGCAGTCGTTCGACAGGCTACGAGCAGTACTTC.

The V call is TRBV11-2, the J call TRBJ1-4, with D tentatively TRBD1 (5 bases). The CDR3 is made up of 13 amino acids. Germline values: CDR1 SGHAT, CDR2 FQNNGV. With 5 bases removed from V and 5 bases from J, the gap between germline ends came to 9 bases. CDR3 in amino acids: CASSQGQNEKLFF. In DNA, the CDR3 is TGTGCCAGCAGCCAAGGACAAAATGAAAAACTGTTTTTT.